The 9 T cell receptor beta chains reported below all come from one sample, sequenced in a study of T cell responses to AZD1222 COVID-19 vaccine. Sequencing was performed with immunoSEQ multiplex PCR; in TCRdb, only in-frame clones are kept and a portion is missing. The sample consists of 150,000 to 180,000 clones, 86% of them appearing once. Sample: peripheral blood, taken on day 0 of MenACWY control vaccination. These TCRs come from an adult in good health.

V usage is TRBV6-5 and J usage is TRBJ1-5, with D hard to call. V shed 0 bases and J shed 7 bases, with 7 bases lying between them. The CDR3 loop spans 13 amino acids. Germline V gene sequence: CDR1 MNHEY, CDR2 SVGAGI. The chain's CDR3 is CASSYSIGQPQHF. The CDR3 DNA sequence: TGTGCCAGCAGTTACTCTATAGGGCAGCCCCAGCATTTT.

The CDR3 nucleotides are TGTGCCAGCAGTTACGTGGGCTACAATGAGCAGTTCTTC. It translates to CASSYVGYNEQFF. This chain joins TRBV6-5 and TRBJ2-1; D is ambiguous. The V gene's germline CDR1 is MNHEY and CDR2 SVGAGI. V was shortened by 2 bases and J by 3 bases, with 5 bases between the two germline ends. This CDR3 contains 13 residues.

The V gene is TRBV7-8, the J gene TRBJ1-1; D remains ambiguous. Germline CDR1 and CDR2: SGHVS and FQNEAQ. CDR3 length: 15 residues. Trimming removed 5 bases from V and 5 bases from J, with 18 bases in between. CDR3 DNA: TGTGCCAGCAGCACCCGGAACATCCTGGGGACTGAAGCTTTCTTT. Residues: CASSTRNILGTEAFF.

The V gene is TRBV2, the J gene TRBJ2-3; 12 bases are shared with TRBD2. V trimming: 8 bases; J trimming: 4 bases; junction bases outside the gene matches: 10. Germline CDR1 and CDR2: SNHLY and FYNNEI. The CDR3 is 16 amino acids. The CDR3 DNA follows: TGTGCCAGCTTAGGGTTACTAGCGGGAGGCGCAGATACGCAGTATTTT. Protein sequence: CASLGLLAGGADTQYF.

The rearrangement joins TRBV6-6 to TRBJ2-7, with 9 bases identical to TRBD1. Germline CDR1 and CDR2: MNHNY and SVGAGI (reference sequence). This CDR3 is 14 amino acids long. The V segment lost 6 bases and the J segment 2 bases; nucleotides outside the gene matches: 5. The CDR3 spells CASSVGTGTYEQYF. CDR3 coding DNA: TGTGCCAGCAGCGTCGGGACAGGGACCTACGAGCAGTACTTC.

The J gene is TRBJ2-5, the V gene TRBV7-9; 7 bases align to TRBD1. Looked up from germline, CDR1 is SEHNR and CDR2 is FQNEAQ (reference sequence). The V segment lost 5 bases and the J segment 10 bases; nucleotides outside the gene matches: 10. CDR3 length: 13 residues. CDR3 region: CASSVGTDVVQYF. Written as DNA, the CDR3 is TGTGCCAGCAGCGTCGGGACAGACGTTGTCCAGTACTTC.

The gene calls are TRBV9 and TRBJ2-2, with 8 positions matching TRBD2. The junction had 4 bases not matched to a gene; V was cut back by 0 bases and J by 6 bases. The CDR3 spans 15 residues. Germline CDR1 and CDR2: SGDLS and YYNGEE. CDR3 coding DNA: TGTGCCAGCAGCGTAGCGGGAGGGCCTGCCGGGGAGCTGTTTTTT. Encoded protein: CASSVAGGPAGELFF.

The chain is built from TRBV27 and TRBJ2-1; D is perhaps TRBD1 or TRBD2 (5 bases each). The V and J ends lost 0 bases and 6 bases respectively, with 9 bases between them. CDR3 size: 14 residues. Germline assignment: CDR1 MNHEY and CDR2 SMNVEV (reference sequence). The DNA for the CDR3 is TGTGCCAGCAGTTTATCCGGGACGGTCAATGAGCAGTTCTTC. It encodes CASSLSGTVNEQFF.

The V and J genes are TRBV4-1 and TRBJ2-4, with D unresolved. From germline, CDR1 is MGHRA and CDR2 YSYEKL. Trimming left V 1 base short and J 5 bases short, with 6 bases between. The CDR3 is 13 amino acids. CDR3 loop: CASSQADQNIQYF. The CDR3 DNA reads as TGCGCCAGCAGCCAAGCCGACCAAAACATTCAGTACTTC.